This T cell receptor (beta chain) comes out of a study of OX40 agonist ivuxolimab in advanced cancers. Turning to the study itself: Three patients showed partial responses: one hepatocellular carcinoma and two cutaneous melanoma cases.

Blood sampling took place at baseline, cycle 4 day 1, and cycle 7 day 1. Study observations and caveats: At 0.1 to 3.0 mg/kg and by week 6, clonal expansion occurred in CD4+ and CD8+ blood T cells. Low normalized T-cell clonal expansion also characterized some of the nonresponders.

Germline V gives CDR1 SGHRS, CDR2 YFSETQ. The junction had 10 bases not matched to a gene; V was cut back by 5 bases and J by 5 bases. The length of the CDR3 is 16 residues. Clones were read by immunoSEQ multiplex PCR, and TCRdb kept only the in-frame ones, dropping some. The sample includes 73,000 or so clones, 82% of them seen just once. As regards this clone: Its cognate antigen is unknown.

The source of this sequence is an adult with an advanced solid tumor such as melanoma, head and neck, liver or kidney cancer. This chain uses TRBV5-1 with TRBJ1-2; 12 bases are shared with TRBD1. The sample consisted of CD4+ or CD8+ T cells sorted from blood, taken in a trial of the OX40 agonist ivuxolimab. The CDR3 DNA is TGCGCCAGCAGTCACCAGGGGACAGGGGGCGGGTATGGCTACACCTTC. Amino acid sequence: CASSHQGTGGGYGYTF.